This T cell receptor (beta chain) was found in a study of blood T cell repertoires in COVID-19. Overall study context: Donors in the United States, Italy and Spain gave samples during acute or convalescent COVID-19. Sample material is recorded as cDNA or gDNA derived from T cells, B-cell-depleted T cells, or PBMCs.

Germline-derived CDR1 and CDR2 are LGHDT and YNNKEL (reference sequence). CDR3 length: 16 residues. The V and J ends lost 1 base and 3 bases respectively, with 10 bases between them. Original processing methods: The assay estimated nucleated cells by amplifying reference gene primers. Generated by immunoSEQ multiplex PCR, the TCRdb table keeps only in-frame clones and is missing some. V and J calls and clone size come straight from that table; D and trimming were deduced from the DNA. There are some 170,000 clones in the sample; 70% to 80% occur only once, and approximately 8% lies in the top ten. The sample comprised peripheral blood. This sequence joins TRBV3-1 (or the pseudogene TRBV3-2) and TRBJ1-6, with D possibly being TRBD1 (5 bases). This clonotype originated in a man aged 60 to 69 with acute or convalescent COVID-19. CDR3 amino acids: CASSQAEGFYNSPLHF. The CDR3 DNA reads as TGTGCCAGCAGCCAAGCGGAGGGGTTCTATAATTCACCCCTCCACTTT.